Listed here are 23 T cell receptor beta chains from one sample, sequenced in a study of monozygotic twins with inflammatory bowel disease. Using the 5' RACE reads, TCRdb records one entry per CDR3 protein without DNA. In total, the table holds roughly 90,000 distinct CDR3 sequences. The material sequenced was blood. The source of these receptors is a human donor with ulcerative colitis or Crohn's disease, or a healthy co-twin of an affected twin (not recorded which).

The chain uses TRBV3-1 and TRBJ2-3; absent DNA, TCRdb's TRBD2 call cannot be checked. The CDR3 loop spans 14 amino acids. Germline values: CDR1 LGHDT, CDR2 YNNKEL (reference sequence). CDR3 region: CASSQRGSTDTQYF.

This chain links TRBV12-3 or TRBV12-4 with TRBJ1-2; the D call of TRBD1 rests on TCRdb alone, since no DNA is present to check it. CDR3 length equals 13 residues. The CDR3 spells CASSLTGGVGYTF.

V is TRBV25-1 and J is TRBJ2-3. CDR3 length: 14 residues. Germline V CDR1 and CDR2: MGHDK, SYGVNS. The CDR3 sequence is CASSEYLSADTQYF.

V is TRBV28 and J is TRBJ1-5; TCRdb's D call, TRBD1, is unchecked because there is no DNA. The CDR3 is 14 residues long. From germline, CDR1 is MDHEN and CDR2 SYDVKM. The CDR3 reads CASTERQVNQPQHF.

The chain is built from TRBV5-5 and TRBJ1-5; the D call of TRBD1 rests on TCRdb alone, since no DNA is present to check it. Germline V lookup: CDR1 SGHKS, CDR2 YYEKEE (reference sequence). The CDR3 has 14 amino acids. CDR3 in amino acids: CASSPGTSNQPQHF. The variable domain in full, completed from reference TRBV5-5 and TRBJ1-5, reads DAGVTQSPTHLIKTRGQQVTLRCSPISGHKSVSWYQQVLGQGPQFIFQYYEKEERGRGNFPDRFSARQFPNYSSELNVNALLLGDSALYLCASSPGTSNQPQHFGDGTRLSIL.

The genes are TRBV5-1 and TRBJ2-3; lacking DNA, the TRBD1 call made by TCRdb goes unchecked. Germline CDR1 is SGHRS and CDR2 is YFSETQ. CDR3 length: 14 residues. The CDR3 loop is CASSLVGQTDTQYF.

The V call is TRBV5-1, the J call TRBJ1-2. CDR1 is SGHRS and CDR2 is YFSETQ in the germline V gene. The CDR3 spans 13 residues. The CDR3 reads CASSLLGIYGYTF.

The chain has TRBV7-9 and TRBJ2-1; TCRdb designates TRBD1, a call that cannot be tested without DNA. CDR3 length: 14 residues. In germline, CDR1 is SEHNR, CDR2 FQNEAQ (reference sequence). The chain's CDR3 is CASSLALGGNEQFF.

The CDR3 here is CASSFPDQPQHF. The J gene is TRBJ1-5, the V gene TRBV27; the TCRdb D gene call, TRBD1, has no DNA to confirm it. Germline lookup yields CDR1 MNHEY and CDR2 SMNVEV (reference sequence). The CDR3 is made up of 12 amino acids.

The rearrangement joins TRBV7-9 to TRBJ2-1; the D call from TCRdb, TRBD1, cannot be confirmed without DNA. This CDR3 comprises 15 residues. Per germline, CDR1 SEHNR and CDR2 FQNEAQ (reference sequence). The CDR3: CASSSQPDSPNEQFF.

This rearrangement joins TRBV7-6 to TRBJ2-5; TCRdb's D gene call, TRBD1, goes unchecked for lack of DNA. There are 14 residues in the CDR3. Germline V gene lookup returns CDR1 SGHVS and CDR2 FNYEAQ. The CDR3 sequence is CASVTLGLRETQYF.

The chain uses TRBV12-3 or TRBV12-4 and TRBJ1-5; TCRdb's assignment of TRBD1 cannot be checked, as there is no DNA. The CDR3 runs 17 residues. The CDR3 sequence: CASSKFLGTEINQPQHF.

The chain uses TRBV7-9 and TRBJ2-2. This CDR3 region has 13 residues. The germline V gene encodes CDR1 SEHNR and CDR2 FQNEAQ (reference sequence). The CDR3 sequence: CASSLVTATELFF.

V usage is TRBV6-5 and J usage is TRBJ2-3; TCRdb's D call, TRBD1, is unchecked because there is no DNA. Germline CDR1 is MNHEY and CDR2 is SVGAGI. This CDR3 region has 16 residues. The CDR3 region is CASSYSEGQGTDTQYF.

The chain combines TRBV7-8 with TRBJ1-1; TCRdb selects TRBD1, and the lack of DNA leaves this call unchecked. Germline CDR1 is SGHVS and CDR2 is FQNEAQ. This CDR3 has 16 amino acids. The CDR3 protein is CASSSDRRQGNTEAFF.

The chain recombines TRBV4-1 with TRBJ1-5; TCRdb returns TRBD1, unconfirmable since there is no DNA. The V gene's germline CDR1 is MGHRA and CDR2 YSYEKL. The CDR3 is 15 residues long. CDR3 in amino acids: CASSQGDSINQPQHF.

The chain combines TRBV20-1 with TRBJ2-1; TCRdb calls TRBD2, which cannot be checked without DNA. Germline values: CDR1 DFQATT, CDR2 SNEGSKA (reference sequence). This CDR3 has 16 residues. CDR3 sequence reads: CSARLAGGPVGNEQFF.

The chain couples TRBV5-1 to TRBJ2-7. The germline V gene has CDR1 SGHRS and CDR2 YFSETQ. This CDR3 is 15 amino acids long. CDR3 loop: CASSLSEPISTEQYF.

The J gene is TRBJ1-5, the V gene TRBV18; TCRdb proposes TRBD1, but this gene call is untestable without DNA. This CDR3 comprises 13 residues. Germline V gene sequence: CDR1 KGHSH, CDR2 LQKENI. This chain's CDR3 is CASSPDREQPQHF.

The chain joins TRBV18 to TRBJ1-4. The CDR3 length is 14 residues. The germline V gene has CDR1 KGHSH and CDR2 LQKENI. The CDR3 sequence is CASSPTEGGEKLFF.

V is TRBV5-1 and J is TRBJ2-7; TCRdb designates TRBD1, a call that cannot be tested without DNA. Germline values: CDR1 SGHRS, CDR2 YFSETQ. This CDR3 spans 18 amino acids. CDR3 sequence reads: CASSLYPLSPDRGDEQYF.

This sequence joins TRBV7-2 and TRBJ2-1; TCRdb selects TRBD2, and the lack of DNA leaves this call unchecked. CDR1 is SGHTA, CDR2 FQGNSA, per germline. The CDR3 loop spans 17 amino acids. CDR3 protein: CASSLIDRGSSYNEQFF.

The chain employs TRBV4-2 and TRBJ2-3. CDR1 is LGHNA and CDR2 is YNFKEQ in the germline V gene. The CDR3 is made up of 14 amino acids. The CDR3: CASSPAQITDTQYF.